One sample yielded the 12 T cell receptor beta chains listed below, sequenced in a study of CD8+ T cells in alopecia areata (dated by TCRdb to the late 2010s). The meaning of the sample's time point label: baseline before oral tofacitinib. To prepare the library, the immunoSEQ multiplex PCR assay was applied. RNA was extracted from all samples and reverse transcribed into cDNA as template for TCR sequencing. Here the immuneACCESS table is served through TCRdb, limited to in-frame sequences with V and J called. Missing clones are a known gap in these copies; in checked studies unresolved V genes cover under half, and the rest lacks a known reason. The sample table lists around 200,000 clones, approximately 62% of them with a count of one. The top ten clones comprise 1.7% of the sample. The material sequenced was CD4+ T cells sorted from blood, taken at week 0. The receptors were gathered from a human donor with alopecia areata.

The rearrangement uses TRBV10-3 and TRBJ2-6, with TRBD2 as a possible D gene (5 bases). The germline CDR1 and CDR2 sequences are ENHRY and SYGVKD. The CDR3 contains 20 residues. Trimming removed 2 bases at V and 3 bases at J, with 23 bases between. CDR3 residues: CAISEPSGGEMGSGANVLTF. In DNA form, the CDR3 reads TGTGCCATCAGTGAGCCGAGCGGCGGCGAGATGGGGAGTGGGGCCAACGTCCTGACTTTC.

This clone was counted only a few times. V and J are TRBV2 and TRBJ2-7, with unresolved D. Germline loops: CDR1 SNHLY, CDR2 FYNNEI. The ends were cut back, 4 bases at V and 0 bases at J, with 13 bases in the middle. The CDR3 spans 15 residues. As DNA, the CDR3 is TGTGCCAGCAGTGCGACGACCCTCGGCTCCTACGAGCAGTACTTC. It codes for CASSATTLGSYEQYF. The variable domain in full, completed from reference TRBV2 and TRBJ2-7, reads EPEVTQTPSHQVTQMGQEVILRCVPISNHLYFYWYRQILGQKVEFLVSFYNNEISEKSEIFDDQFSVERPDGSNFTLKIRSTKLEDSAMYFCASSATTLGSYEQYFGPGTRLTVT.

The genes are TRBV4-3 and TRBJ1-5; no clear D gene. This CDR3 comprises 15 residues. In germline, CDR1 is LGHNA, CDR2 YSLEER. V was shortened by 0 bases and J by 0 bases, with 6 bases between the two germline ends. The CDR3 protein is CASSQDTGSNQPQHF. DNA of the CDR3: TGCGCCAGCAGCCAAGATACCGGTAGCAATCAGCCCCAGCATTTT.

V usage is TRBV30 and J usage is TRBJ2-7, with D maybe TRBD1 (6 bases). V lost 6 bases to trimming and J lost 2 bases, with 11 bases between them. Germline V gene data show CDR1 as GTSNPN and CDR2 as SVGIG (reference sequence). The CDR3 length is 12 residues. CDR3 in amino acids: CACWTVTYEQYF. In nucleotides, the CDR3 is TGTGCCTGCTGGACAGTAACCTACGAGCAGTACTTC.

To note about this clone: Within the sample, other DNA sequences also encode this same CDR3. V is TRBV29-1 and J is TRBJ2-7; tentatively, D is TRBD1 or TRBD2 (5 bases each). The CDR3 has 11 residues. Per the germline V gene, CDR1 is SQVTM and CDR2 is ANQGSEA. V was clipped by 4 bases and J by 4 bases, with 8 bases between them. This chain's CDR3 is CSVVGGYEQYF. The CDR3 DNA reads TGCAGCGTTGTTGGGGGTTACGAGCAGTACTTC.

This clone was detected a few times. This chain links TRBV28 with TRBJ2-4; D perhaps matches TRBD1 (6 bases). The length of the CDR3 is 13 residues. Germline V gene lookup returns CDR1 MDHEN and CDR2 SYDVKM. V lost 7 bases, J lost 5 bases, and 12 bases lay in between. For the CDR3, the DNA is TGTGCCAGCATCCGGACAGTGGAAAACATTCAGTACTTC. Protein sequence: CASIRTVENIQYF.

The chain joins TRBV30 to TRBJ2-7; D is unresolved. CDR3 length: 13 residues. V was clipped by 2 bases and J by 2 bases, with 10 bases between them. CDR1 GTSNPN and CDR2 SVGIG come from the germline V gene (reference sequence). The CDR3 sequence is CAWSIGRPYEQYF. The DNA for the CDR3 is TGTGCCTGGAGTATTGGCCGCCCCTACGAGCAGTACTTC.

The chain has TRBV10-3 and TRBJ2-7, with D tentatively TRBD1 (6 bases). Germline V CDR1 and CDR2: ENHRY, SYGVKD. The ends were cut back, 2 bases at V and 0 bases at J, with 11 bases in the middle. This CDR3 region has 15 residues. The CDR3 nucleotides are TGTGCCATCAGTGAGGACCAGGGGAGCTCCTACGAGCAGTACTTC. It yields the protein CAISEDQGSSYEQYF.

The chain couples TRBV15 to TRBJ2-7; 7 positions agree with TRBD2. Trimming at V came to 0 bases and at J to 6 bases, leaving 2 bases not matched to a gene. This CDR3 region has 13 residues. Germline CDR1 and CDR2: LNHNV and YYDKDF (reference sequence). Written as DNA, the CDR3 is TGTGCCACCAGCAGAGATTGGGAGGGCGAGCAGTACTTC. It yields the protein CATSRDWEGEQYF.

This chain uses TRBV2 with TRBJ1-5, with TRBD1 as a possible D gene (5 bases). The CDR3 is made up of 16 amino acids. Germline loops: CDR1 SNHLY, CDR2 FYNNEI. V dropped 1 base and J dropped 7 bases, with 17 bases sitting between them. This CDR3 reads CASSEGGAGVIQPQHF. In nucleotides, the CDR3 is TGTGCCAGCAGTGAAGGGGGCGCGGGGGTCATCCAGCCCCAGCATTTT.

This CDR3 reads CASRKNRDRGVDTQYF. The CDR3 bases are TGTGCCAGCAGGAAGAACCGGGACAGGGGGGTCGATACGCAGTATTTT. V is TRBV7-8 and J is TRBJ2-3; 11 positions match TRBD1. Trimming took 6 bases from V and 6 from J; bases not matched to a gene: 11. Germline lookup yields CDR1 SGHVS and CDR2 FQNEAQ. CDR3 length: 16 residues.

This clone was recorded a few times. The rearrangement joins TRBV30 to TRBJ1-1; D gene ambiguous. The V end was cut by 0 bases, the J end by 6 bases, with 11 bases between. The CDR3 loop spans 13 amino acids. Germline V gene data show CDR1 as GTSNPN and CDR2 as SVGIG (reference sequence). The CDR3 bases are TGTGCCTGGAGTGTCGGCGTGGGCCCTGAAGCTTTCTTT. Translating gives CAWSVGVGPEAFF.